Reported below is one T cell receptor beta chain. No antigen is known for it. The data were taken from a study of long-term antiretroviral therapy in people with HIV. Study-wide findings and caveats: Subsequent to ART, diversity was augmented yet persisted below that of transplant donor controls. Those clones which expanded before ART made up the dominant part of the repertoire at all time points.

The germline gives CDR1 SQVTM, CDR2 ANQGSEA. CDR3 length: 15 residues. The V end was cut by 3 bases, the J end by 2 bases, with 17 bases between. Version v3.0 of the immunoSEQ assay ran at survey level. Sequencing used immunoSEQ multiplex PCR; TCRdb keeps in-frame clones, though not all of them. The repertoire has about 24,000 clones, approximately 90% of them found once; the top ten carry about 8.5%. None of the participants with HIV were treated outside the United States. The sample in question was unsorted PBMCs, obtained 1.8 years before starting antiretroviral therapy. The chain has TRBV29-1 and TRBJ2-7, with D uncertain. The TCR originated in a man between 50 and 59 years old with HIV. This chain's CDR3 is CSVEGVHTGPYEQYF. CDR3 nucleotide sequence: TGCAGCGTTGAGGGCGTACACACCGGTCCCTACGAGCAGTACTTC.